This passage covers 21 T cell receptor beta chains from one sample sequenced in a study of T cell responses to AZD1222 COVID-19 vaccine. Libraries were prepared by immunoSEQ multiplex PCR; TCRdb keeps only in-frame clonotypes and omits some of them. In the table there are about 210,000 clones, about 95% of which are singletons. The starting material was peripheral blood, obtained 28 days after the second dose of the MenACWY control vaccine. Every receptor here comes from an adult who received the MenACWY meningococcal vaccine as a control.

The CDR3 sequence: CASSEYPDRGAYEQYF. In nucleotides, the CDR3 is TGCGCCAGCAGTGAGTACCCGGACAGGGGTGCCTACGAGCAGTACTTC. The V gene is TRBV10-1, the J gene TRBJ2-7; 9 bases agree with TRBD1. The germline V gene encodes CDR1 WNHNN and CDR2 SYGVQD (reference sequence). The CDR3 consists of 16 residues. V trimming: 1 base; J trimming: 2 bases; junction bases outside the gene matches: 6.

The chain uses TRBV29-1 and TRBJ1-1; D is unresolved. Germline CDR1 reads SQVTM; CDR2 reads ANQGSEA. The CDR3 is 10 residues long. V gave up 1 base and J gave up 8 bases, with 5 bases separating them. CDR3 sequence reads: CSVEAREAFF. The CDR3 bases are TGCAGCGTTGAAGCTCGAGAAGCTTTCTTT.

The CDR3 nucleotides read TGTGCCAGCAGTTACCGGCCCCAAGAGACCCAGTACTTC. As protein: CASSYRPQETQYF. The chain has TRBV6-5 and TRBJ2-5; D gene uncertain. The CDR3 totals 13 residues. CDR1 and CDR2 (germline): MNHEY, SVGAGI. Trimming cost V 2 bases and J 1 base, with 5 bases left between them.

This chain joins TRBV5-5 and TRBJ2-5; 11 bases align to TRBD2. The J segment lost 5 bases and the V segment lost 2 bases, leaving 8 bases of the junction unmatched. CDR3 length: 16 amino acids. Germline CDR1 SGHKS, CDR2 YYEKEE (reference sequence). The DNA for the CDR3 is TGTGCCAGCAGCTTACAGCTAGCGGGAGGAGAGGAGACCCAGTACTTC. This codes for CASSLQLAGGEETQYF.

The rearrangement uses TRBV19 and TRBJ1-5; D is unresolved. Between the trimmed V and J ends, which lost 3 bases and 0 bases, there was a span of 6 bases. Germline V lookup: CDR1 LNHDA, CDR2 SQIVND (reference sequence). This CDR3 is built from 14 residues. CDR3 region: CASSMGNSNQPQHF. As DNA, the CDR3 is TGTGCCAGTAGTATGGGAAATAGCAATCAGCCCCAGCATTTT.

The DNA for the CDR3 is TGTGCCAGTCAGGGGAGTGGCAATCAGCCCCAGCATTTT. Translated, it gives CASQGSGNQPQHF. The chain combines TRBV7-9 with TRBJ1-5; perhaps TRBD1 as D (6 bases). The germline V and J ends were trimmed by 9 bases and 2 bases, with 11 bases remaining between them. The germline gives CDR1 SEHNR, CDR2 FQNEAQ (reference sequence). This CDR3 spans 13 amino acids.

The rearrangement links TRBV28 to TRBJ1-2; perhaps TRBD1 as D (6 bases). CDR3 length: 13 amino acids. The germline V and J ends were trimmed by 5 bases and 4 bases, with 11 bases remaining between them. Looked up from germline, CDR1 is MDHEN and CDR2 is SYDVKM. CDR3 loop: CASSLSRGYGYTF. CDR3 nucleotide sequence: TGTGCCAGCAGTCTATCCAGGGGCTATGGCTACACCTTC.

The chain couples TRBV27 to TRBJ1-1, with TRBD1 matching over 8 bases. Germline V gene data show CDR1 as MNHEY and CDR2 as SMNVEV (reference sequence). Germline trimming cut 6 bases from V and 2 bases from J; bases unmatched to any gene: 5. CDR3 length equals 14 residues. The CDR3: CASRLTGANTEAFF. The DNA of the CDR3 is TGTGCCAGCAGATTGACAGGGGCCAACACTGAAGCTTTCTTT.

V is TRBV11-1 and J is TRBJ2-7, with D tentatively TRBD1 (5 bases). The CDR3 runs to 15 residues. V lost 5 bases and J lost 2, with 16 bases in between. The V gene's germline CDR1 is SGHAT and CDR2 FQDESV (reference sequence). The CDR3 reads CASSLEAGLAYEQYF. CDR3 nucleotide sequence: TGTGCCAGCAGCCTCGAAGCAGGGCTGGCCTACGAGCAGTACTTC.

The chain recombines TRBV7-8 with TRBJ2-7; D may correspond to TRBD1 or TRBD2 (5 bases each). V lost 6 bases and J lost 2, with 20 bases in between. The CDR3 has 16 amino acids. CDR1 SGHVS and CDR2 FQNEAQ come from the germline V gene. The CDR3 DNA follows: TGTGCCAGCAGTACTGACCACCAGGGAGCCCCCTACGAGCAGTACTTC. Translating it yields CASSTDHQGAPYEQYF.

J is TRBJ2-7 and V is TRBV6-1, with D tentatively TRBD1 or TRBD2 (5 bases each). Trimming stripped 2 bases from V and 2 bases from J, with 16 bases between. This CDR3 is 16 amino acids long. Germline V gene data show CDR1 as MNHNS and CDR2 as SASEGT. The CDR3 here is CASSEQVGGSPYEQYF. The CDR3 coding sequence is TGTGCCAGCAGTGAACAGGTTGGGGGAAGTCCCTACGAGCAGTACTTC.

J is TRBJ2-4 and V is TRBV7-2, with 9 bases matching TRBD2. V was pared by 5 bases and J by 7 bases, with 6 bases of the junction left unmatched. This CDR3 comprises 14 residues. Per germline, CDR1 SGHTA and CDR2 FQGNSA. CDR3 DNA sequence: TGTGCCAGCAGCAAGCCAGGACTAGCGAACATTCAGTACTTC. This gives the protein CASSKPGLANIQYF.

The chain carries TRBV4-3 and TRBJ1-1, with unresolved D. This CDR3 comprises 14 residues. Germline V CDR1 and CDR2: LGHNA, YSLEER. V was cut by 5 bases and J by 1 base, with 11 bases left in between. CDR3 in DNA: TGCGCCAGCAGCACCTCGATCGAGAACACTGAAGCTTTCTTT. Translated, it gives CASSTSIENTEAFF.

J is TRBJ1-5 and V is TRBV28; D is perhaps TRBD1 (5 bases). V was pared by 6 bases and J by 3 bases, with 12 bases between. The CDR3 covers 14 residues. Germline V gene lookup returns CDR1 MDHEN and CDR2 SYDVKM. The CDR3 DNA is TGTGCCAGCAGACTGGGACCCCTCAATCAGCCCCAGCATTTT. Its translation is CASRLGPLNQPQHF.

The chain links TRBV29-1 to TRBJ2-7, with D hard to call. This CDR3 has 15 amino acids. Trimming took off 8 bases at V and 0 bases at J, with 20 bases between the two ends. In germline, CDR1 is SQVTM, CDR2 ANQGSEA. CDR3 coding DNA: TGCAGCATTGCTGGGCTGGAAGGGCCCTCCTACGAGCAGTACTTC. Translating it yields CSIAGLEGPSYEQYF.

This chain uses TRBV30 with TRBJ1-4; tentative D call: TRBD1 (5 bases). CDR1 and CDR2 from the germline V gene are GTSNPN and SVGIG (reference sequence). The V end was cut by 0 bases, the J end by 8 bases, with 13 bases between. The CDR3 loop spans 14 amino acids. CDR3 protein: CAWSVGGGGEKLFF. CDR3 coding DNA: TGTGCCTGGAGTGTTGGTGGGGGTGGGGAAAAACTGTTTTTT.

V usage is TRBV7-9 and J usage is TRBJ2-1; 14 nucleotides align to TRBD2. The junction had 12 bases not matched to a gene; V was cut back by 6 bases and J by 5 bases. Germline-derived CDR1 and CDR2 are SEHNR and FQNEAQ (reference sequence). This CDR3 region has 18 residues. In DNA form, the CDR3 reads TGTGCCAGCAGTAGGGGACTAGCGGGAGCCTCACGGGACAATGAGCAGTTCTTC. Translated, it gives CASSRGLAGASRDNEQFF.

The gene calls are TRBV19 and TRBJ2-7; 12 bases are shared with TRBD2. This CDR3 contains 21 residues. In germline, CDR1 is LNHDA, CDR2 SQIVND (reference sequence). J lost 5 bases, V lost 2 bases, and 22 bases had no gene match. Written as DNA, the CDR3 is TGTGCCAGTAGTATATTCTTCCGGAGTCCTAGCGGGAGGGCCTCTATAAACGAGCAGTACTTC. It yields the protein CASSIFFRSPSGRASINEQYF.

This clone came up a few times. V usage is TRBV19 and J usage is TRBJ2-1, with 7 positions matching TRBD1. Germline V gives CDR1 LNHDA, CDR2 SQIVND (reference sequence). V was pared by 5 bases and J by 4 bases, with 8 bases of the junction left unmatched. The CDR3 sequence is 15 residues long. The CDR3 spells CASSHRQGVYNEQFF. In DNA form, the CDR3 reads TGTGCCAGTAGTCACCGACAGGGAGTGTACAATGAGCAGTTCTTC.

V gene TRBV6-2 or TRBV6-3 combines with J gene TRBJ1-3; D is uncertain. This CDR3 contains 14 residues. Per germline, CDR1 MNHEY and CDR2 SVGEGT. V shed 5 bases and J shed 0 bases, with 8 bases lying between them. CDR3 sequence (DNA): TGTGCCAGCAGTCAACGGAGCTCTGGAAACACCATATATTTT. It codes for CASSQRSSGNTIYF.

J is TRBJ1-4 and V is TRBV3-1 (or the pseudogene TRBV3-2), with D uncertain. The CDR3 runs to 13 residues. The V gene lost 3 bases and the J gene lost 10 bases, with 12 bases spanning the gap. The germline CDR1 and CDR2 sequences are LGHDT and YNNKEL (reference sequence). For the CDR3, the DNA is TGTGCCAGCAGCCAGACGAGCGTAGGAAAACTGTTTTTT. Its protein product is CASSQTSVGKLFF.